This TCR beta chain came from a study of metastatic and nonmetastatic thyroid tumors. Study as a whole: Where malignant and benign thyroid patients were concerned, repertoires were compared across blood and tumor or nodule tissue.

As handled by the study authors: Construction of a distant-metastasis classifier for papillary thyroid cancer relied on CDR3 differences across clinicopathological groups. TCRdb reprocessed the PCR reads via MiXCR. These V and J calls originate from TCRdb's pipeline instead of the authors' own analysis. The sample gives more than 20,000 clones, roughly a quarter of which show up once; roughly 12% is in the top ten. Overall study results and limits: Significantly higher TCR beta diversity was reportedly seen in malignant thyroid tumors than benign nodules, in blood and tumor.

Every patient was untreated before thyroid surgery. The germline gives CDR1 SGHAT, CDR2 FQNNGV. With V trimmed by 1 base and J by 1 base, 14 bases remained unmatched. CDR3 length: 20 amino acids. This clone was seen many times. Its antigen is not known. The sample carries other DNA sequences with the same CDR3. The sequenced sample consisted of tumor tissue. This sequence originates from a male donor with papillary thyroid cancer or a benign thyroid nodule (not recorded which). Some clones in this sample may be carry-over from other donors' samples. The chain uses TRBV11-2 and TRBJ1-4; 8 nucleotides agree with TRBD1. The CDR3 DNA is TGTGCCAGCAGCTTAGGTGGCCCAGGGGGCGGATATGGAACTAATGAAAAACTGTTTTTT. Its protein product is CASSLGGPGGGYGTNEKLFF.